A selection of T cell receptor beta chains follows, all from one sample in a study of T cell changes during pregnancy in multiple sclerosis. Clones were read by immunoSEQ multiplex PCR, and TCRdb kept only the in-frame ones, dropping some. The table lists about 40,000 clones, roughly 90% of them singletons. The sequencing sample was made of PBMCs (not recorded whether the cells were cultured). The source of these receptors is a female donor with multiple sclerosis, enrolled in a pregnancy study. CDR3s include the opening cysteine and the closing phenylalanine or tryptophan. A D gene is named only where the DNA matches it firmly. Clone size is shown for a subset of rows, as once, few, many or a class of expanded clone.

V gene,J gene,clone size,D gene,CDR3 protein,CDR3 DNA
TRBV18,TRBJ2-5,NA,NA,CASSPRGRDTQETQYF,TGTGCCAGCTCACCACGCGGGCGGGACACACAAGAGACCCAGTACTTC
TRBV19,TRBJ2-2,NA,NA,CASSILGGISRNTGELFF,TGTGCCAGTAGTATATTGGGCGGGATCTCAAGAAACACCGGGGAGCTGTTTTTT
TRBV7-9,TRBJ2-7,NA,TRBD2,CASSLTSGTYEQYF,TGTGCCAGCAGCTTAACTAGCGGGACCTACGAGCAGTACTTC
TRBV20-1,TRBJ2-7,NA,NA,CSANRGFEQYF,TGCAGTGCCAACCGAGGGTTCGAGCAGTACTTC
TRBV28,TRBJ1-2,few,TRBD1,CASSPGQGRGYTF,TGTGCCAGCAGTCCCGGACAGGGACGAGGCTACACCTTC
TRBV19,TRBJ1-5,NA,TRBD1,CASRQDRSSNQPQHF,TGTGCCAGTAGGCAGGACAGGTCTAGCAATCAGCCCCAGCATTTT
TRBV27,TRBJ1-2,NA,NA,CASSFTGLNYGYTF,TGTGCCAGCAGTTTTACGGGACTTAACTATGGCTACACCTTC
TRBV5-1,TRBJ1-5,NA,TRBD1,CASSGRDRDEGNQPQHF,TGCGCCAGCAGCGGCCGGGACAGGGATGAAGGCAATCAGCCCCAGCATTTT
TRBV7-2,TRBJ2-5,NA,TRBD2,CASSLWREGRETQYF,TGTGCCAGCAGCTTATGGCGGGAGGGCCGGGAGACCCAGTACTTC
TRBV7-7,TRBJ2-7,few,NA,CASSLSRFYEQYF,TGTGCCAGCAGCTTATCGCGTTTCTACGAGCAGTACTTC
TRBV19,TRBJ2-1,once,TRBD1,CASVQGEHNEQFF,TGTGCCAGTGTACAGGGGGAACACAATGAGCAGTTCTTC
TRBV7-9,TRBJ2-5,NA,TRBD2,CASSPPRTSGTVGETQYF,TGTGCCAGCAGCCCCCCCCGGACTAGCGGCACCGTTGGGGAGACCCAGTACTTC
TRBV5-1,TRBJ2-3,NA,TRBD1,CASSLEGTGTDTQYF,TGCGCCAGCAGCTTGGAGGGGACAGGCACAGATACGCAGTATTTT
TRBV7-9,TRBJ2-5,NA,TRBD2,CASSPSRTSGQETQYF,TGTGCCAGCAGCCCCTCCCGGACTAGCGGACAAGAGACCCAGTACTTC
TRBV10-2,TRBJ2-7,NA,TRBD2,CASSELAGGSPEQYF,TGCGCCAGCTCGGAACTAGCGGGAGGTTCTCCCGAGCAGTACTTC
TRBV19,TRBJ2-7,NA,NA,CAGDQRTYEQYF,TGTGCCGGAGATCAGAGAACCTACGAGCAGTACTTC
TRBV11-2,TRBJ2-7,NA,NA,CASSLGSGIPPYEQYF,TGTGCCAGCAGCTTAGGTTCGGGGATACCTCCCTACGAGCAGTACTTC
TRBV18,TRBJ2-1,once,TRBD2,CASSPTSGVYNEQFF,TGTGCCAGCTCACCCACTAGCGGGGTCTACAATGAGCAGTTCTTC
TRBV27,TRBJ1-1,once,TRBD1,CASGQGGGYGVWAFF,TGTGCCAGCGGACAGGGGGGGGGTTACGGAGTGTGGGCTTTCTTT
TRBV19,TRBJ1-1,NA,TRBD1,CASSLGTGSTEAFF,TGTGCCAGTAGTTTGGGGACAGGGTCCACTGAAGCTTTCTTT
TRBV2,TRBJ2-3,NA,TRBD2,CASSEALAGGGDTQYF,TGTGCCAGCAGTGAGGCTCTAGCGGGAGGAGGGGATACGCAGTATTTT
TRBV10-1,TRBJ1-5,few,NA,CASSGSGINQPQHF,TGCGCCAGCAGTGGTTCTGGGATCAATCAGCCCCAGCATTTT
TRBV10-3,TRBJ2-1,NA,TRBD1,CAISEGDSSNEQFF,TGTGCCATCAGTGAGGGGGACAGTTCCAATGAGCAGTTCTTC
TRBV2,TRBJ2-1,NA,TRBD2,CASRPLAGGLSEQFF,TGTGCCAGCAGACCCCTAGCGGGTGGTCTGAGTGAGCAGTTCTTC
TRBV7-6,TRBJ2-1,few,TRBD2,CASSLIAGVSEQFF,TGTGCCAGCAGCTTAATAGCGGGAGTTAGTGAGCAGTTCTTC
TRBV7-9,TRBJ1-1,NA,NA,CASSLELSTEAFF,TGTGCCAGCAGCTTAGAACTTTCCACTGAAGCTTTCTTT
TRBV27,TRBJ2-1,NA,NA,CASRDSPVRNEQFF,TGTGCCAGCAGGGACTCCCCCGTTCGCAATGAGCAGTTCTTC
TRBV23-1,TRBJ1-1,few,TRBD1,CASSQIDRGVRPMNTEAFF,TGCGCCAGCAGTCAAATAGACAGGGGAGTACGACCCATGAACACTGAAGCTTTCTTT
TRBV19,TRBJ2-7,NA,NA,CASSAGIRGFEQYF,TGTGCCAGTAGCGCCGGGATCCGAGGATTCGAGCAGTACTTC
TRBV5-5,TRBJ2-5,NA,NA,CASSLLVRETQYF,TGTGCCAGCAGTCTGCTTGTGCGAGAGACCCAGTACTTC
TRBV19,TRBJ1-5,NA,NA,CASSKQENQPQHF,TGTGCCAGTAGTAAACAGGAAAATCAGCCCCAGCATTTT
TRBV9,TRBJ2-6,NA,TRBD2,CASSKRDWGDSGANVLTF,TGTGCCAGCAGCAAGCGGGACTGGGGAGACTCTGGGGCCAACGTCCTGACTTTC
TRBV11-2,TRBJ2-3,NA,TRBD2,CASSLPGLAGASTDTQYF,TGTGCCAGCAGCTTACCCGGTCTAGCGGGCGCTAGCACAGATACGCAGTATTTT
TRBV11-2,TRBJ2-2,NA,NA,CASSPPGELFF,TGTGCCAGCAGCCCCCCCGGGGAGCTGTTTTTT
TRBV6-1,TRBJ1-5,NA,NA,CASSFSDQPQHF,TGTGCCAGCAGCTTCAGTGATCAGCCCCAGCATTTT
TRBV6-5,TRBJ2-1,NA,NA,CASSPGPWAEQFF,TGTGCCAGCAGCCCGGGGCCGTGGGCTGAGCAGTTCTTC
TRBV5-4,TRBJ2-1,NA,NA,CASSFMSVSYNEQFF,TGTGCCAGCAGCTTTATGAGTGTATCCTACAATGAGCAGTTCTTC
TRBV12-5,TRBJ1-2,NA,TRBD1,CASGLGGSYGYTF,TGTGCTAGTGGTTTAGGGGGCAGCTATGGCTACACCTTC
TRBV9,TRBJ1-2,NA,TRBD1,CASSNRDSSHSNYGYTF,TGTGCCAGCAGCAACCGGGACAGCTCTCACTCAAACTATGGCTACACCTTC
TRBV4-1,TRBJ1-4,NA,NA,CASSLGRTNEKLFF,TGCGCCAGCAGCCTCGGGCGGACTAATGAAAAACTGTTTTTT
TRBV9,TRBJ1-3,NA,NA,CASSPGGAEGNTIYF,TGTGCCAGCAGCCCCGGGGGGGCGGAAGGAAACACCATATATTTT
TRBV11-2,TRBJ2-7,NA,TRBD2,CASSLLAGGPREQYF,TGTGCCAGCAGCTTGCTAGCGGGAGGTCCACGGGAGCAGTACTTC
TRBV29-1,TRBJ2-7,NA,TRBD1,CSVDVAGQGAYEQYF,TGCAGCGTCGATGTAGCGGGACAGGGGGCGTACGAGCAGTACTTC
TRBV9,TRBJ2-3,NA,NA,CASSRTADTQYF,TGTGCCAGCAGCCGGACAGCAGATACGCAGTATTTT
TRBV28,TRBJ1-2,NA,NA,CASKTNYGYTF,TGTGCCAGCAAAACTAACTATGGCTACACCTTC
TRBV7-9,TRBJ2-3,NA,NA,CASSPLLGGTDTQYF,TGTGCCAGCAGCCCCCTACTAGGCGGCACAGATACGCAGTATTTT
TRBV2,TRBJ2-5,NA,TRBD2,CASSARGAGTQETQYF,TGTGCCAGCAGCGCCCGGGGAGCGGGAACCCAAGAGACCCAGTACTTC
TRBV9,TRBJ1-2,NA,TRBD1,CASSPDRGPYGYTF,TGTGCCAGCAGCCCGGACAGGGGCCCCTATGGCTACACCTTC
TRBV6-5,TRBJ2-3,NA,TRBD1,CASSYSGDRADTQYF,TGTGCCAGCAGTTACTCGGGGGACAGGGCAGATACGCAGTATTTT
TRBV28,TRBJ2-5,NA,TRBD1,CASSRTGQETQYF,TGTGCCAGCAGTAGGACAGGTCAAGAGACCCAGTACTTC
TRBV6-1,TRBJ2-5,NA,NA,CASSEVAGQETQYF,TGTGCCAGCAGTGAAGTGGCGGGCCAAGAGACCCAGTACTTC
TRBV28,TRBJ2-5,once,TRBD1,CASSWTGGLFETQYF,TGTGCCAGCAGCTGGACAGGGGGTCTTTTCGAGACCCAGTACTTC
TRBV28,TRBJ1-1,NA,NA,CASSGRGGRGEAFF,TGTGCCAGCAGTGGGAGGGGGGGTCGCGGTGAAGCTTTCTTT
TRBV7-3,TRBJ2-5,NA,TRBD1,CASSSTRDSQETQYF,TGTGCCAGCAGCTCAACCCGGGACAGCCAAGAGACCCAGTACTTC
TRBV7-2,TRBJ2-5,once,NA,CASSLSREQPETQYF,TGTGCCAGCAGCTTAAGCCGGGAGCAGCCAGAGACCCAGTACTTC